This TCR beta chain stems from a study of beta chain features in type 1 diabetes (dated by TCRdb to the late 2010s). Background for the entire study: Mean age, gender distribution, total cell number and subset yield did not differ between patients and healthy donors. Whereas all 28 donors provided naive and central memory subsets, regulatory and stem cell-like memory subsets were isolated from just 8 patients and roughly eight healthy donors. A total of roughly 100 million sorted cells were examined across all samples, and a strong correlation was observed between cell number per subset and RNA yield. In the study, TCRB repertoires of sorted circulating CD4+ T cell subsets from recently diagnosed type 1 diabetes patients were compared with those of matched healthy donors.

CDR1 and CDR2 are read off the germline V gene as SQVTM and ANQGSEA. The CDR3 numbers 12 residues from cysteine through phenylalanine. Only the CDR3 portion is preserved as DNA: 36 bases, with reading frame beginning at the first base. In the case of this clone: Its antigen remains undetermined. The record has no base qualities; no much larger clone is one base away.

Each donor gave one peripheral blood draw, about 100 mL on average, collected into heparinised tubes. A BD FACSAria II and a panel including CD45RO, CCR7, CD25, CD127, CD95 and CD27 were used to sort naive, central memory, regulatory and stem cell-like memory CD4+ T cells. Every sorted population had a purity above 98%. PBMCs were isolated immediately by Lymphoprep density gradient centrifugation and stained directly without culture. Samples were stained and sorted in pairs, with one healthy donor and one patient per experiment, so that batch effects were minimized. Overall study outcomes, separate from this receptor: Naive, central memory and regulatory TCRB repertoires appeared more similar among patients than among healthy donors. A moderate but significant shortening of TCRB CDR3 length was observed in type 1 diabetes patients in all four CD4+ subsets. Fewer insertions and more nucleotide deletions at VDJ recombination sites were observed in patients with type 1 diabetes, implying thymic rearrangement abnormalities. Because cDNA was sequenced instead of genomic DNA, highly expressing activated cells could be over-represented, though the groups showed no difference in activation or CD3 levels. Shorter templates might be favored by PCR, yet because patient and control samples were amplified and corrected together, any such skew would affect both groups equally. Because the HLA sub-analyses included only small numbers of individuals, any influence of HLA type on TCRB rearrangement was left unresolved.

The entire amount of isolated RNA was reverse transcribed using the High Capacity cDNA Reverse Transcription Kit, so the sequenced TCRB transcripts were expressed ones. Deep immunoSEQ sequencing was applied to naive, central memory and regulatory T cell samples, giving an average of roughly 3.5 million total reads per sample. Sorted cells were lysed in RLT buffer, and RNA was extracted using DNase-treated RNeasy Micro or Mini kits according to cell number. To prevent cross-contamination, each cell subset was processed individually, whereas patient and healthy donor samples were processed jointly. The immunoSEQ multiplex PCR was used to amplify TCRB sequences from cDNA, yielding 87-bp fragments that span the CDR3 region. Amplicons were sequenced on the Illumina HiSeq platform. As for how the authors treated the data: PCR bias was computationally corrected using synthetic template baselines, reads within Hamming distance 2 were collapsed, and singletons that could not be merged were discarded. Reads were aligned against IMGT to assign V, D and J genes, CDR3 length and insertions or deletions at six rearrangement sites. Within each subset, clonotype counts were normalized to sorted cell number, after which true diversity and Gini coefficients were computed with the tcR R package. Repertoire sharing was quantified using the overlap coefficient calculated on TCRB nucleotide sequences. TCRdb mirrors the immuneACCESS table, restricted to in-frame sequences. Some clones are absent from its copies; in checked studies, under half trace to an unresolved V gene, and the reason for the others is unknown. Clonal size and the V and J genes are those of that table, whereas D and trimming came from the DNA. This sample gives 95,000 to 150,000 clones in total; over 15% of them show up just once. The ten biggest clones cover 2% to 2.5% of the sample.

The source is a man aged 30 to 45 with type 1 diabetes. The sequenced sample consisted of central memory CD4+ T cells from blood. Recombination linked TRBV29-1 to TRBJ1-1; a tentative D call is TRBD1 (6 bases match). The CDR3 has the sequence CKGTSWNTEAFF. The bases read TGCAAAGGGACATCTTGGAACACTGAAGCTTTCTTT.